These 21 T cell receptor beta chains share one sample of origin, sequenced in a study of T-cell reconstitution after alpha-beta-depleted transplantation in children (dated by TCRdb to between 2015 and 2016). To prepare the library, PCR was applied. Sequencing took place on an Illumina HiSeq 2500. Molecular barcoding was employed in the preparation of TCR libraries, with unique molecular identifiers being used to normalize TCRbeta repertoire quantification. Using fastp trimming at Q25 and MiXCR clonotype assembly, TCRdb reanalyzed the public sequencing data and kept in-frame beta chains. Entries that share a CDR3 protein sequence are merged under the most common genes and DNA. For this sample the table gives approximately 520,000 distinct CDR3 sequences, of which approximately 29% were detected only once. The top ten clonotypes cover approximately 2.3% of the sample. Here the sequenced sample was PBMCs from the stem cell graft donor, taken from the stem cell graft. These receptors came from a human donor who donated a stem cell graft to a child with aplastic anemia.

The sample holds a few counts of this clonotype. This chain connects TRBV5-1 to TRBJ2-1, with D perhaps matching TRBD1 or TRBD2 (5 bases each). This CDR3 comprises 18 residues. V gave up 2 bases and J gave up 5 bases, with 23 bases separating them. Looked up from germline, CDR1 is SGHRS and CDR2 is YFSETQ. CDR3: CASSLEPPGRWAHNEQFF. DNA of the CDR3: TGCGCCAGCAGCTTAGAACCTCCGGGACGGTGGGCCCACAATGAGCAGTTCTTC.

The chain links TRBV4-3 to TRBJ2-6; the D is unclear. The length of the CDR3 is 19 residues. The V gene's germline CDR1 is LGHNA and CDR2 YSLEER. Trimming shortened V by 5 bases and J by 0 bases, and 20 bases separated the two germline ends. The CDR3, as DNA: TGCGCCAGCAGCTCAGTACTATCCAGGCTCCCCTCTGGGGCCAACGTCCTGACTTTC. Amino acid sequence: CASSSVLSRLPSGANVLTF.

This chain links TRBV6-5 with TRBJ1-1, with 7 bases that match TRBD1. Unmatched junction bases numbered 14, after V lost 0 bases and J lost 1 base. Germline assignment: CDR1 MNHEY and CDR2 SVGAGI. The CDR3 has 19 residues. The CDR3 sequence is CASSYSSQGTLQRNTEAFF. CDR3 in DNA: TGTGCCAGCAGTTACTCTTCACAGGGGACTTTACAGCGGAACACTGAAGCTTTCTTT.

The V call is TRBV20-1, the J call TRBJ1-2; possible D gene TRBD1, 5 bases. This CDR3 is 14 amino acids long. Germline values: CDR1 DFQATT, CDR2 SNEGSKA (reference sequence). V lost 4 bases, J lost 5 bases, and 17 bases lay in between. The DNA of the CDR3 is TGCAGTGCTATCCCACAGCGGTGGGGGTATGGCTACACCTTC. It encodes CSAIPQRWGYGYTF.

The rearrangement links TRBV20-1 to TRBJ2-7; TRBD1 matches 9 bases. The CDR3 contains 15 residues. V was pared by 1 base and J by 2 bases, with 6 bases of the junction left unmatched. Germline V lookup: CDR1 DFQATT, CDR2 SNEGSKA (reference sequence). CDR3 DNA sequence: TGCAGTGCTAGAGTCGGGACAGGGATCACCTACGAGCAGTACTTC. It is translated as CSARVGTGITYEQYF.

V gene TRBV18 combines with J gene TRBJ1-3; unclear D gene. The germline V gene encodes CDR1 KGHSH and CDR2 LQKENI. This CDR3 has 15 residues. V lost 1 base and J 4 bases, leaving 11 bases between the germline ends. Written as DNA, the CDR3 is TGTGCCAGCTCACCACGCCCCAGTAACGGAAACACCATATATTTT. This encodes CASSPRPSNGNTIYF.

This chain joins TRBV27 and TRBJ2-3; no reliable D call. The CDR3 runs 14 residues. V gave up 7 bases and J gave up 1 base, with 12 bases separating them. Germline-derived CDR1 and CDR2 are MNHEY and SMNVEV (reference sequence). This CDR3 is CASKASLGTDTQYF. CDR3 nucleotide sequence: TGTGCCAGCAAGGCCAGCCTGGGCACAGATACGCAGTATTTT.

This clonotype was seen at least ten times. The CDR3 is CASSTGTGYNEQFF. The CDR3 DNA reads TGTGCCAGCAGTACTGGGACAGGGTACAATGAGCAGTTCTTC. The chain couples TRBV9 to TRBJ2-1; 9 bases are a match to TRBD1. CDR1 SGDLS and CDR2 YYNGEE come from the germline V gene. The CDR3 covers 14 residues. V was clipped by 5 bases and J by 4 bases; unmatched bases: 4.

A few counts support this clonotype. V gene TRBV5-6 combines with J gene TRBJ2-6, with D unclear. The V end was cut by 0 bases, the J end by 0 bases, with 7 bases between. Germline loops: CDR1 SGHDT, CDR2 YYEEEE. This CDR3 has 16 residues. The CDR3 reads CASSLGLFSGANVLTF. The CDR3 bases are TGTGCCAGCAGCTTGGGACTCTTCTCTGGGGCCAACGTCCTGACTTTC.

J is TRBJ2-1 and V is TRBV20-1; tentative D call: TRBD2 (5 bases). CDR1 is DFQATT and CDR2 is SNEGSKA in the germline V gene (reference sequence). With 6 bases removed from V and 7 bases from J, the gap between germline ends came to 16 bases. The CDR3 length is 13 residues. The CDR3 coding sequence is TGCAGTGCCACGTGGGTAGGACTGAATGAGCAGTTCTTC. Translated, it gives CSATWVGLNEQFF.

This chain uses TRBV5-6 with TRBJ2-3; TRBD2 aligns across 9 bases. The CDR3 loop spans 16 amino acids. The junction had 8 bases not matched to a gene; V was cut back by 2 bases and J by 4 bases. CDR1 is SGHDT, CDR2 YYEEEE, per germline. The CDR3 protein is CASSFRRLAGSDTQYF. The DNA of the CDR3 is TGTGCCAGCAGCTTTAGACGGCTAGCGGGATCAGATACGCAGTATTTT.

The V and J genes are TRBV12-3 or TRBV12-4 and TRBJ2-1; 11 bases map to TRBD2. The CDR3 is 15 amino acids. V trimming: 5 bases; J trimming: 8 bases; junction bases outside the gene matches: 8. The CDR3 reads CASSQLAGAFDEQFF. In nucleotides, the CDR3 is TGTGCCAGCAGTCAACTAGCGGGAGCTTTTGATGAGCAGTTCTTC.

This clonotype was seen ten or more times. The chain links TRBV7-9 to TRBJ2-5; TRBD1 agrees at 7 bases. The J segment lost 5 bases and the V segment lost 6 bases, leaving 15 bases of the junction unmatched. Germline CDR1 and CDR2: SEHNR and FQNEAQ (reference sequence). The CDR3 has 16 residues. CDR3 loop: CASSTYRTGAGETQYF. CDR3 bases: TGTGCCAGCAGTACATATAGGACAGGCGCCGGCGAGACCCAGTACTTC. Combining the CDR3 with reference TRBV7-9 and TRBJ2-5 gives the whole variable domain DTGVSQNPRHKITKRGQNVTFRCDPISEHNRLYWYRQTLGQGPEFLTYFQNEAQLEKSRLLSDRFSAERPKGSFSTLEIQRTEQGDSAMYLCASSTYRTGAGETQYFGPGTRLLVL.

CDR3 region: CASSMGTGNEQYV. The CDR3 bases are TGTGCCAGTAGTATGGGAACAGGGAACGAGCAGTACGTC. The gene calls are TRBV19 and TRBJ2-7; tentatively, D is TRBD1 (6 bases). CDR3 size: 13 residues. Germline loops: CDR1 LNHDA, CDR2 SQIVND (reference sequence). Trimming pared 3 bases from V and 5 bases from J, leaving 11 bases between.

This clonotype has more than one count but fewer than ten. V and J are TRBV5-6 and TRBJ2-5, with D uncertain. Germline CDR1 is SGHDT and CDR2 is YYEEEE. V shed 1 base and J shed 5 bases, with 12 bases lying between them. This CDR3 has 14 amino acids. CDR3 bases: TGTGCCAGCAGCTTGTTCTGGTGGTTGGAGACCCAGTACTTC. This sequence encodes CASSLFWWLETQYF. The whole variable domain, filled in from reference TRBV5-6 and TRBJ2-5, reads DAGVTQSPTHLIKTRGQQVTLRCSPKSGHDTVSWYQQALGQGPQFIFQYYEEEERQRGNFPDRFSGHQFPNYSSELNVNALLLGDSALYLCASSLFWWLETQYFGPGTRLLVL.

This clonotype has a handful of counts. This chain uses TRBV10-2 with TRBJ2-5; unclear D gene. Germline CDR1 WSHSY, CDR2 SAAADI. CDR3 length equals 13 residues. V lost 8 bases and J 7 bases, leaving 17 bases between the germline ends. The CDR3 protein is CASRNRPLGTQYF. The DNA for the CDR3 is TGCGCCAGCCGCAACCGGCCTCTCGGGACCCAGTACTTC.

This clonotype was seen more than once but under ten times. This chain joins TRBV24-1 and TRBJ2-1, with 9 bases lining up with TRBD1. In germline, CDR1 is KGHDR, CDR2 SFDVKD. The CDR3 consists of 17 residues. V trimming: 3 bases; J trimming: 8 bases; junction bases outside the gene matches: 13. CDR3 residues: CATSDQGTGTGRHEQFF. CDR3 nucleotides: TGTGCCACCAGTGATCAGGGAACCGGGACAGGGCGACATGAGCAGTTCTTC.

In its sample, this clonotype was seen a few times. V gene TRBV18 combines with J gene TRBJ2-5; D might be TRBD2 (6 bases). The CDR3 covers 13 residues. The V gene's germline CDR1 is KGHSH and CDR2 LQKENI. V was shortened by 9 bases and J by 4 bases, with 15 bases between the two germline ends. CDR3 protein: CASRGTSAETQYF. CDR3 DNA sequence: TGTGCCAGTCGCGGGACTTCGGCAGAGACCCAGTACTTC.

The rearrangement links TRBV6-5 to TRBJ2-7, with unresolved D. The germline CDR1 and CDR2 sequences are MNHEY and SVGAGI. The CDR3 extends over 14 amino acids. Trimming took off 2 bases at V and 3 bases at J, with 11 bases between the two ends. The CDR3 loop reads CASSYVSGDYEQYF. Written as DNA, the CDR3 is TGTGCCAGCAGTTACGTATCCGGTGACTACGAGCAGTACTTC.

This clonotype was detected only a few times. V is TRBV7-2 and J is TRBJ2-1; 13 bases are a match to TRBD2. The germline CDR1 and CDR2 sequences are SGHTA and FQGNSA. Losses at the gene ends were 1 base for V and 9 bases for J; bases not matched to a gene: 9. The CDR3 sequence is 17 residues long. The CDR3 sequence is CASSLGRTSGRAGEQFF. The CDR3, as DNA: TGTGCCAGCAGCTTAGGGAGGACTAGCGGGAGAGCTGGTGAGCAGTTCTTC. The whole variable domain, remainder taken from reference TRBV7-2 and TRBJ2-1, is GAGVSQSPSNKVTEKGKDVELRCDPISGHTALYWYRQSLGQGLEFLIYFQGNSAPDKSGLPSDRFSAERTGGSVSTLTIQRTQQEDSAVYLCASSLGRTSGRAGEQFFGPGTRLTVL.

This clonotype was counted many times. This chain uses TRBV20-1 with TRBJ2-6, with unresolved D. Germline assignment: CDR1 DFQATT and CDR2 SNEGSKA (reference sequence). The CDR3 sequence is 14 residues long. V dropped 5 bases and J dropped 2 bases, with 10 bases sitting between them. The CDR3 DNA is TGCAGTGCTCCTACCAATGCTGGGGCCAACGTCCTGACTTTC. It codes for CSAPTNAGANVLTF.